These T cell receptor beta chains were read from a single sample in a study of CD8 T cells in ankylosing spondylitis. Using its own MiXCR run on the 5' RACE reads, TCRdb lists one record per CDR3 protein. This table holds 300,000 to 400,000 distinct CDR3 sequences, roughly 10% found once. Specimen: blood, either unsorted or a sorted T cell fraction (not recorded which). These receptors were obtained from a female donor with ankylosing spondylitis or in good health (not recorded which). The CDR3 runs from the conserved cysteine through the conserved F or W. Each record gives: D gene, V gene, J gene, clone size, CDR3 protein, CDR3 DNA. D genes are given only for firm matches. Part of the rows lack a size; the others show once, few, many or a class for expanded clones.

>-|TRBV7-2|TRBJ2-2|-
CASSSRTGLGGELFF
TGTGCCAGCAGCTCGAGAACAGGTTTGGGCGGGGAGCTGTTTTTT
>TRBD1|TRBV10-3|TRBJ2-7|many
CAISDGTGASHFSYEQYF
TGTGCCATCAGTGACGGGACAGGGGCCTCGCATTTTTCCTACGAGCAGTACTTC
>TRBD1|TRBV20-1|TRBJ2-5|many
CSAPRTGGWETQYF
TGCAGTGCCCCCCGAACAGGGGGTTGGGAGACCCAGTACTTC
>-|TRBV7-8|TRBJ2-7|-
CASSPPLYEQYF
TGTGCCAGCAGCCCACCTCTCTACGAGCAGTACTTC
>-|TRBV3-1|TRBJ1-2|few
CASSPDPGRTFYGYTF
TGTGCCAGCAGCCCAGATCCGGGACGAACATTCTATGGCTACACCTTC
>-|TRBV15|TRBJ2-7|few
CATSFGLEAYEQYF
TGTGCCACCAGCTTTGGACTGGAAGCCTACGAGCAGTACTTC
>TRBD2|TRBV5-1|TRBJ2-1|few
CASSLGSSGGYNEQFF
TGCGCCAGCAGCTTGGGATCTAGCGGGGGCTACAATGAGCAGTTCTTC
>TRBD2|TRBV29-1|TRBJ2-1|many
CSANRESGGNEQFF
TGCAGCGCGAATAGGGAGTCGGGGGGCAATGAGCAGTTCTTC
>-|TRBV5-1|TRBJ2-7|-
CASSLQEAPSEQYF
TGCGCCAGCAGCCTACAGGAGGCCCCAAGCGAGCAGTACTTC
>TRBD1|TRBV6-1|TRBJ1-2|-
CASSTPTGVPNYGYTF
TGTGCCAGCAGTACCCCGACAGGGGTGCCTAACTATGGCTACACCTTC
>-|TRBV6-2/TRBV6-3|TRBJ2-5|few
CASSPPQGQETQYF
TGTGCCAGCAGTCCCCCCCAGGGGCAAGAGACCCAGTACTTC
>-|TRBV7-3|TRBJ2-2|-
CASSLTQGPNTGELFF
TGTGCCAGCAGCTTAACACAGGGACCGAACACCGGGGAGCTGTTTTTT
>-|TRBV5-1|TRBJ2-1|many
CASSKVGGNNNEQFF
TGCGCCAGCAGCAAAGTGGGCGGGAATAACAATGAGCAGTTCTTC
>TRBD1|TRBV5-1|TRBJ2-3|many
CASSQDRGWTDTQYF
TGCGCCAGCAGCCAAGACAGGGGATGGACAGATACGCAGTATTTT
>-|TRBV5-1|TRBJ1-1|many
CASSQQGGTEAFF
TGCGCCAGCAGCCAACAGGGAGGTACTGAAGCTTTCTTT
>TRBD1|TRBV29-1|TRBJ1-1|many
CSVDGRGEAFF
TGCAGCGTTGATGGCAGGGGGGAAGCTTTCTTT
>TRBD1|TRBV5-1|TRBJ2-5|many
CASSRQGSFGETQYF
TGCGCCAGCAGCCGACAGGGGTCTTTCGGAGAGACCCAGTACTTC
>TRBD1|TRBV27|TRBJ2-5|-
CASSPWTGGTVRSVDQYF
TGTGCCAGCAGCCCCTGGACAGGGGGAACCGTCCGGAGTGTTGACCAGTACTTC
>-|TRBV20-1|TRBJ2-7|-
CSATNVAGGQYF
TGCAGTGCTACAAACGTGGCCGGCGGGCAGTACTTC
>TRBD2|TRBV20-1|TRBJ2-3|many
CSATDEREARTDTQYF
TGCAGTGCTACCGACGAGCGGGAGGCTCGCACAGATACGCAGTATTTT
>TRBD1|TRBV7-9|TRBJ1-2|many
CASSPYGQGVVGYTF
TGTGCCAGCAGCCCCTATGGACAGGGGGTAGTCGGCTACACCTTC
>-|TRBV20-1|TRBJ2-5|many
CSARPQEETQYF
TGCAGTGCTCGACCCCAGGAAGAGACCCAGTACTTC
>-|TRBV20-1|TRBJ2-7|many
CSARSLAEQYF
TGCAGTGCTAGATCCCTGGCCGAGCAGTACTTC
>TRBD2|TRBV7-9|TRBJ2-5|few
CASSRGLAGGEETQYF
TGTGCCAGCAGCCGGGGGCTAGCGGGAGGCGAAGAGACCCAGTACTTC
>-|TRBV6-6|TRBJ1-1|many
CASSYEGHTEAFF
TGTGCCAGCAGTTACGAAGGACACACTGAAGCTTTCTTT
>TRBD1|TRBV24-1|TRBJ2-3|many
CATSDDRGLRDTQYF
TGTGCCACCAGTGATGACAGGGGGCTAAGAGATACGCAGTATTTT
>TRBD2|TRBV24-1|TRBJ2-1|many
CATSVSLAGGPNEQFF
TGTGCCACCAGTGTGTCACTAGCGGGGGGGCCCAATGAGCAGTTCTTC
>-|TRBV29-1|TRBJ1-5|-
CSVEEGVRRPQHF
TGCAGCGTTGAAGAGGGGGTGCGGCGGCCCCAGCATTTT
>-|TRBV3-1|TRBJ1-1|many
CASSSDTQNTEAFF
TGTGCCAGCAGCTCGGACACTCAGAACACTGAAGCTTTCTTT
>TRBD2|TRBV20-1|TRBJ2-2|many
CSALPGLAGVTGELFF
TGCAGTGCCCTCCCCGGACTAGCGGGGGTAACCGGGGAGCTGTTTTTT
>-|TRBV6-1|TRBJ1-5|-
CASTVRGGNQPQHF
TGTGCCAGCACCGTACGAGGTGGCAATCAGCCCCAGCATTTT
>TRBD1|TRBV5-5|TRBJ1-2|few
CASSLEYRGYGYTF
TGTGCCAGCAGCTTGGAGTACAGGGGTTATGGCTACACCTTC
>-|TRBV20-1|TRBJ2-5|many
CSASREETQYF
TGCAGTGCTAGCCGCGAAGAGACCCAGTACTTC
>TRBD1|TRBV28|TRBJ2-3|-
CALERTGDPDTQYF
TGTGCACTCGAGAGGACAGGGGATCCAGATACGCAGTATTTT
>-|TRBV29-1|TRBJ1-1|many
CSVIGGQGRTFF
TGCAGCGTTATCGGGGGGCAGGGTAGGACTTTCTTT
>-|TRBV28|TRBJ2-1|many
CASSLWNEQFF
TGTGCCAGCAGTTTATGGAATGAGCAGTTCTTC
>-|TRBV28|TRBJ1-1|many
CATSGRGRRDAFF
TGTGCCACAAGCGGACGGGGGCGGCGAGATGCTTTCTTT
>TRBD2|TRBV9|TRBJ2-2|-
CASSVHAGGLSTGELFF
TGTGCCAGCAGCGTACATGCGGGAGGGCTGAGCACCGGGGAGCTGTTTTTT
>TRBD2|TRBV20-1|TRBJ2-7|many
CSADPGTSRYEQYF
TGCAGTGCTGACCCCGGGACTAGCCGATACGAGCAGTACTTC
>TRBD1|TRBV6-5|TRBJ2-5|few
CASSYSTGQETQYF
TGTGCCAGCAGTTACTCGACAGGGCAAGAGACCCAGTACTTC
>TRBD1|TRBV20-1|TRBJ2-7|many
CSARDRDRGSHEQYF
TGCAGTGCTAGAGATCGGGACAGGGGCTCCCACGAGCAGTACTTC
>-|TRBV7-2|TRBJ1-3|many
CASSEDPRNTIYF
TGTGCCAGCAGTGAGGACCCCCGAAACACCATATATTTT
>-|TRBV5-1|TRBJ1-3|-
CASSRREASSGNTIYF
TGCGCCAGCAGTCGGAGAGAAGCCTCCTCTGGAAACACCATATATTTT
>-|TRBV10-3|TRBJ2-2|many
CAIGAAFQRNTGELFF
TGTGCCATCGGGGCAGCTTTCCAAAGAAACACCGGGGAGCTGTTTTTT
>-|TRBV7-6|TRBJ2-7|-
CASSPQLGHSYEQYF
TGTGCCAGCAGCCCCCAACTCGGACACTCCTACGAGCAGTACTTC
>TRBD2|TRBV6-5|TRBJ2-7|many
CASSYSVGLGNEQYF
TGTGCCAGCAGTTACTCAGTCGGACTAGGGAACGAGCAGTACTTC
>TRBD2|TRBV20-1|TRBJ2-2|many
CSALDLSGKGETGELFF
TGCAGTGCCCTAGATCTTAGCGGGAAGGGGGAAACCGGGGAGCTGTTTTTT
>TRBD1|TRBV29-1|TRBJ2-3|many
CSVDRDRSTDTQYF
TGCAGCGTTGACAGGGACAGAAGCACAGATACGCAGTATTTT
>-|TRBV28|TRBJ2-4|many
CASSTSRIAKNIQYF
TGTGCCAGCAGTACTTCCCGGATAGCCAAAAACATTCAGTACTTC
>TRBD2|TRBV27|TRBJ2-1|many
CASSSGTSGNNEQFF
TGTGCCAGCAGTTCCGGGACTAGCGGCAACAATGAGCAGTTCTTC
>TRBD2|TRBV5-1|TRBJ2-3|many
CASSSATSGGTDTQYF
TGCGCCAGCAGCTCTGCGACTAGCGGGGGGACAGATACGCAGTATTTT
>TRBD1|TRBV30|TRBJ2-1|many
CAWGGTGSSYNEQFF
TGTGCCTGGGGGGGGACAGGGAGCTCCTACAATGAGCAGTTCTTC
>-|TRBV4-1|TRBJ2-3|many
CASSQEETGLVDTQYF
TGCGCCAGCAGCCAAGAGGAAACAGGATTGGTGGATACGCAGTATTTT
>TRBD2|TRBV2|TRBJ2-1|few
CASRFSRGGEGNEQFF
TGTGCCAGCAGGTTCTCCCGGGGGGGGGAAGGCAATGAGCAGTTCTTC
>-|TRBV7-2|TRBJ1-4|many
CASSRTGGATNEKLFF
TGTGCCAGCAGCAGAACTGGGGGTGCAACTAATGAAAAACTGTTTTTT
>-|TRBV27|TRBJ1-1|many
CATKRGTEAFF
TGTGCCACCAAAAGGGGCACTGAAGCTTTCTTT
>TRBD2|TRBV20-1|TRBJ2-5|many
CSAFPGLTSGLRETQYF
TGCAGTGCTTTCCCTGGGCTAACTAGCGGACTTAGGGAGACCCAGTACTTC
>-|TRBV7-2|TRBJ2-7|few
CASSPAGQLYEQYF
TGTGCCAGCAGCCCCGCGGGACAGTTATACGAGCAGTACTTC